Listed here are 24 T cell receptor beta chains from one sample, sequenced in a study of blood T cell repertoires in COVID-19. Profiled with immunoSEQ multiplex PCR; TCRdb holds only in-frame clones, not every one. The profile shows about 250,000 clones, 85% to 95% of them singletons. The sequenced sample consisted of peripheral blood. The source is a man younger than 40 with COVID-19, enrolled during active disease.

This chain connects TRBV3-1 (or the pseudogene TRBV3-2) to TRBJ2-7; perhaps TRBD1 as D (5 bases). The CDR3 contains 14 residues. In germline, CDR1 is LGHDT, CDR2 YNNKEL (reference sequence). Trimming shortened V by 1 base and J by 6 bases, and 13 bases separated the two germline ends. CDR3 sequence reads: CASSQGPGKGEQYF. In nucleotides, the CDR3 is TGTGCCAGCAGCCAAGGGCCAGGGAAGGGCGAGCAGTACTTC.

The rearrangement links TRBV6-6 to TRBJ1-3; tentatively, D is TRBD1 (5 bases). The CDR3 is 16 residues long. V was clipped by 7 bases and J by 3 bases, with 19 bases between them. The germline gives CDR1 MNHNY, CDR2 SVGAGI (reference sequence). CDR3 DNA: TGTGCCAGCAAGGACCGGGCGGGGGTAAATGGAAACACCATATATTTT. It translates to CASKDRAGVNGNTIYF.

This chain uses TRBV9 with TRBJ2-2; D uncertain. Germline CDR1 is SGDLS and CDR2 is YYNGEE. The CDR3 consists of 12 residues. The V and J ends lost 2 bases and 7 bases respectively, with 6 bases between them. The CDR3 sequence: CASSVSVGELFF. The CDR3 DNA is TGTGCCAGCAGCGTTTCGGTCGGGGAGCTGTTTTTT.

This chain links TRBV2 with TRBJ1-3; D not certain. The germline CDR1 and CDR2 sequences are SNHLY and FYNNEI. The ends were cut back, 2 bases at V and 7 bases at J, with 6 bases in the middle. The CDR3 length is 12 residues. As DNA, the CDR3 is TGTGCCAGCAGTGAATCTACCAACACCATATATTTT. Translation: CASSESTNTIYF.

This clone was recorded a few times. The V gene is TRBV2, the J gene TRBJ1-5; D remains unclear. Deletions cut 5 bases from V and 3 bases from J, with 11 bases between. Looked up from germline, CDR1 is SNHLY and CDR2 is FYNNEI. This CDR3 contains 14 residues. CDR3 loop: CASSLWADNQPQHF. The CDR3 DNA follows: TGTGCCAGCAGTTTATGGGCAGACAATCAGCCCCAGCATTTT.

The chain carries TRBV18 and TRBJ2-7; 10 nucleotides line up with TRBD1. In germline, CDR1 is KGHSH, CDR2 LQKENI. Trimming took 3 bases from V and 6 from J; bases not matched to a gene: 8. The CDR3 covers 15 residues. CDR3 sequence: CASSPGGTGALEQYF. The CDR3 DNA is TGTGCCAGCTCACCCGGCGGGACAGGGGCCCTCGAGCAGTACTTC.

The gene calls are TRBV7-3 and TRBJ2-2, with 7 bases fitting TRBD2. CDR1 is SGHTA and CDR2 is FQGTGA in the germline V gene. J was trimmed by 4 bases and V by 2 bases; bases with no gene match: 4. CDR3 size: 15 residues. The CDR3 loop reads CASSLWTRGTGELFF. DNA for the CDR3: TGTGCCAGCAGCTTATGGACTAGGGGCACCGGGGAGCTGTTTTTT.

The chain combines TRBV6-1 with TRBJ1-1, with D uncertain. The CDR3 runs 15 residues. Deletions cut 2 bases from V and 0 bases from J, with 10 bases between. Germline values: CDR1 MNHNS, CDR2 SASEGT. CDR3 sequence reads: CASSEPQRMNTEAFF. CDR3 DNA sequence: TGTGCCAGCAGTGAACCACAGAGAATGAACACTGAAGCTTTCTTT.

The CDR3 sequence is CASSLGGTGYSSGNTIYF. In DNA, the CDR3 is TGTGCCAGCAGTTTGGGAGGGACAGGATATAGCTCTGGAAACACCATATATTTT. This chain joins TRBV28 and TRBJ1-3; 8 bases align to TRBD1. This CDR3 region has 18 residues. The V and J ends lost 3 bases and 0 bases, in that order; junction bases with no gene match: 10. Per the germline V gene, CDR1 is MDHEN and CDR2 is SYDVKM.

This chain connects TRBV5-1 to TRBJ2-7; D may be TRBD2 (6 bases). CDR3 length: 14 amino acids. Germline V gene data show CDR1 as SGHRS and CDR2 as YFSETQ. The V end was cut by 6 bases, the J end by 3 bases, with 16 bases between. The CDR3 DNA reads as TGCGCCAGCACAGTCGTCCCCGGGAGCTACGAGCAGTACTTC. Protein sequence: CASTVVPGSYEQYF.

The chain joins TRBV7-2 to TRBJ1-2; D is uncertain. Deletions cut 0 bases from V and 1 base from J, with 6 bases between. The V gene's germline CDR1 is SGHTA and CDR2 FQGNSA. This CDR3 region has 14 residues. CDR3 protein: CASSLALGNYGYTF. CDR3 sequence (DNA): TGTGCCAGCAGCTTAGCGCTCGGTAACTATGGCTACACCTTC.

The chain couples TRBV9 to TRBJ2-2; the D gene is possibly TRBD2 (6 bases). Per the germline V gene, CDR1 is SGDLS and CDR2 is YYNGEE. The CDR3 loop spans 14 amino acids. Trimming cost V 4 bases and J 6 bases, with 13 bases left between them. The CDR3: CASSPPRGSGELFF. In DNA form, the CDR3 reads TGTGCCAGCAGCCCTCCGCGGGGCTCCGGGGAGCTGTTTTTT.

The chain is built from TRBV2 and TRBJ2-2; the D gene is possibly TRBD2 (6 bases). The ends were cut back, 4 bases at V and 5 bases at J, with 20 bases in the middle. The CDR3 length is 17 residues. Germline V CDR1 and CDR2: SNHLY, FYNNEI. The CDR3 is CASSVNRDWTLTGELFF. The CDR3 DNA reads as TGTGCCAGCAGTGTTAACCGGGACTGGACCTTGACCGGGGAGCTGTTTTTT.

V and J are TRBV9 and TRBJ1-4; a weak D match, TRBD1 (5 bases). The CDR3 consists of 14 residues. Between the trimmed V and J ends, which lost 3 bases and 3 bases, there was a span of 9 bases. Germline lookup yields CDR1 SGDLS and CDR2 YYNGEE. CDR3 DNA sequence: TGTGCCAGCAGCGCCCGGGGGGCTAATGAAAAACTGTTTTTT. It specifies CASSARGANEKLFF. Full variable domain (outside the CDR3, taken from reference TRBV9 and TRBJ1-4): DSGVTQTPKHLITATGQRVTLRCSPRSGDLSVYWYQQSLDQGLQFLIQYYNGEERAKGNILERFSAQQFPDLHSELNLSSLELGDSALYFCASSARGANEKLFFGSGTQLSVL.

CDR3 sequence (DNA): TGTGCCACCACACGCCTCGCAGTCGGGATGGGTGAAAAACTGTTTTTT. Translating gives CATTRLAVGMGEKLFF. V gene TRBV19 combines with J gene TRBJ1-4; unclear D gene. Trimming shortened V by 10 bases and J by 7 bases, and 25 bases separated the two germline ends. From germline, CDR1 is LNHDA and CDR2 SQIVND (reference sequence). The CDR3 is made up of 16 amino acids.

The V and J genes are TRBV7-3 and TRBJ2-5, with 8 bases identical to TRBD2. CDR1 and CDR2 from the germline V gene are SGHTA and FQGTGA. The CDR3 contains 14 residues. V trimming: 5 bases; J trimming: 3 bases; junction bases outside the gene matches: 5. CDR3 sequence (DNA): TGTGCCAGCAGCCCCGGGGGGGTGGAAGAGACCCAGTACTTC. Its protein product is CASSPGGVEETQYF.

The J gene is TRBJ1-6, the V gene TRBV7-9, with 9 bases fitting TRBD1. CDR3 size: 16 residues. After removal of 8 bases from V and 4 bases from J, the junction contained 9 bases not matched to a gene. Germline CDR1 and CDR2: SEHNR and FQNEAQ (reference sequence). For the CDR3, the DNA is TGTGCCAGCGCCCGCACCGACAGGGGGTATAATTCACCCCTCCACTTT. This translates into CASARTDRGYNSPLHF.

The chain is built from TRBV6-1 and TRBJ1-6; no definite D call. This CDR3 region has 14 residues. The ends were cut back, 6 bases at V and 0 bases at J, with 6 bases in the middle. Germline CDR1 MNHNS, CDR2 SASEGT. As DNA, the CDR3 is TGTGCCAGCAGACAGAACTCCTATAATTCACCCCTCCACTTT. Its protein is CASRQNSYNSPLHF.

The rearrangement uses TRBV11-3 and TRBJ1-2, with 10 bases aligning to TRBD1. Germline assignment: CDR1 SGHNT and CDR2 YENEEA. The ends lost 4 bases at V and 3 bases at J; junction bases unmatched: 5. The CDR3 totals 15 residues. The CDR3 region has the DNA TGTGCCAGCAGCTACGACAGGGGGCGCGACTATGGCTACACCTTC. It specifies CASSYDRGRDYGYTF.

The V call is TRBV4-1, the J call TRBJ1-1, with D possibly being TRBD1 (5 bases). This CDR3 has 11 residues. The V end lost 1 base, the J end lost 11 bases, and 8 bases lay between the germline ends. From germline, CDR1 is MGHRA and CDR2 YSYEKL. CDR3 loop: CASSQGGEAFF. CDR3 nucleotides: TGCGCCAGCAGCCAAGGGGGGGAGGCTTTCTTT.

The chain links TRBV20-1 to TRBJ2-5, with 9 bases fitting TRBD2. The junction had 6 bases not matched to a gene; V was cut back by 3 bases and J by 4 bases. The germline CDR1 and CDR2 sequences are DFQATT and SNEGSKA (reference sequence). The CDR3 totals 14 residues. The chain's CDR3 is CSASLTSGAETQYF. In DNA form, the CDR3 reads TGCAGTGCTAGTCTGACTAGCGGCGCAGAGACCCAGTACTTC.

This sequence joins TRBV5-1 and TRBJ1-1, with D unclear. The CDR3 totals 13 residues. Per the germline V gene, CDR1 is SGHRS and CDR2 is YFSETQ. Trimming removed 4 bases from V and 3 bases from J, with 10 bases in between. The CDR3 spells CASSPGGYTEAFF. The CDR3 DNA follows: TGCGCCAGCAGCCCCGGCGGGTACACTGAAGCTTTCTTT.

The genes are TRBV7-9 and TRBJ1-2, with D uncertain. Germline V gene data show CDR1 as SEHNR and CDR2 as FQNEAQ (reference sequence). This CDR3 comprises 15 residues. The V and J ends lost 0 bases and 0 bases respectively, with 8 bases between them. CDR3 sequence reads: CASSLAPGTNYGYTF. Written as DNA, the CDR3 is TGTGCCAGCAGCTTAGCTCCGGGAACTAACTATGGCTACACCTTC. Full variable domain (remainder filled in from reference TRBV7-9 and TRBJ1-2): DTGVSQNPRHKITKRGQNVTFRCDPISEHNRLYWYRQTLGQGPEFLTYFQNEAQLEKSRLLSDRFSAERPKGSFSTLEIQRTEQGDSAMYLCASSLAPGTNYGYTFGSGTRLTVV.

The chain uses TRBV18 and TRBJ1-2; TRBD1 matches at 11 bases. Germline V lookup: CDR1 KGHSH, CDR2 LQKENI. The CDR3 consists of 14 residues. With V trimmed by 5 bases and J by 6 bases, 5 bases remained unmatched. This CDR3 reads CASSDGQGADGYTF. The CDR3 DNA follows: TGTGCCAGCTCAGACGGACAGGGGGCTGATGGCTACACCTTC.